This TCR beta chain came from a study of identical twins. This clonotype showed up many times. With 4 bases clipped from V and 8 bases from J, the junction kept 5 bases outside the gene matches. The CDR3 loop spans 14 amino acids. Germline V gene lookup returns CDR1 SGHRS and CDR2 YFSETQ. TCRdb re-called the 5' RACE reads through MiXCR, storing one row per CDR3 protein. This table holds roughly 710,000 distinct CDR3 sequences, around 6% found once. The sequenced sample consisted of naive T cells sorted from blood. The genes are TRBV5-1 and TRBJ1-6, with 8 bases aligning to TRBD1. The receptor comes from a man younger than 30 in good health. The CDR3, as DNA: TGCGCCAGCAGCGCGGACAGGGAAGATTCACCCCTCCACTTT. The encoded protein is CASSADREDSPLHF.